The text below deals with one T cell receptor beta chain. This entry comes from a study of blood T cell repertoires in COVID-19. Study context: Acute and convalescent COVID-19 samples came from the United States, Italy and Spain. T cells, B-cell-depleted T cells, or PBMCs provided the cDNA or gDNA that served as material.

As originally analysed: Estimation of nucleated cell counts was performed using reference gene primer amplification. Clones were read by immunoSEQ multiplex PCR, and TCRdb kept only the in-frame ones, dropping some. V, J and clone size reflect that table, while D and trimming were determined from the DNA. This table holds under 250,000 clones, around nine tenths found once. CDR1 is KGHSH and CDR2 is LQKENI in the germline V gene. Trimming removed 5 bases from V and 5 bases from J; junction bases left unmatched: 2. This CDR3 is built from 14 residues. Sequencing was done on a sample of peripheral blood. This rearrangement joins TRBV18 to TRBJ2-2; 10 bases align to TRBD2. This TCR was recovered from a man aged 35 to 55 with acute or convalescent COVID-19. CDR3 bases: TGTGCCAGCTCAGAACTAGCGGGGACCGGGGAGCTGTTTTTT. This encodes CASSELAGTGELFF.